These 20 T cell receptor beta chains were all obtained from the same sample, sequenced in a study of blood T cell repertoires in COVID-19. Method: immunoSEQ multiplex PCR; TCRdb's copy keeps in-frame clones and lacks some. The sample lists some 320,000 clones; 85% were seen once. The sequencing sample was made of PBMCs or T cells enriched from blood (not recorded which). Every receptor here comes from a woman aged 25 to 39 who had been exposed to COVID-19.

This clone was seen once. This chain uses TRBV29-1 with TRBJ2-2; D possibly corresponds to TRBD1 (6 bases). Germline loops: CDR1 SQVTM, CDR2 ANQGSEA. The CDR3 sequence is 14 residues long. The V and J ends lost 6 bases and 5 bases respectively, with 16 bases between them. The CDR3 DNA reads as TGCAGCGTCGGGGCCGGGACAACGACCGGGGAGCTGTTTTTT. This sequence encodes CSVGAGTTTGELFF.

CDR3 nucleotide sequence: TGTGCCAGTAGTCTTCCGACAGGGGCGGTAGATGGCTACACCTTC. Encoded protein: CASSLPTGAVDGYTF. The chain employs TRBV19 and TRBJ1-2; 8 nucleotides agree with TRBD1. Trimming at V came to 5 bases and at J to 6 bases, leaving 11 bases not matched to a gene. The CDR3 runs to 15 residues. Germline V gene lookup returns CDR1 LNHDA and CDR2 SQIVND (reference sequence).

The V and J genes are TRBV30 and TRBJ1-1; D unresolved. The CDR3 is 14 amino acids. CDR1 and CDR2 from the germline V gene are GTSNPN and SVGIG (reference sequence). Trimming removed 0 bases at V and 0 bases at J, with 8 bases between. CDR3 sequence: CAWSVWRMNTEAFF. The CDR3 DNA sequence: TGTGCCTGGAGTGTTTGGCGGATGAACACTGAAGCTTTCTTT.

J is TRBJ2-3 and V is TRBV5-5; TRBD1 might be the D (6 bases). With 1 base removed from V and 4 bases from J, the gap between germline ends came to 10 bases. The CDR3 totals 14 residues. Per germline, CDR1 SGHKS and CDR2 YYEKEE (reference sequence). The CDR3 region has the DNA TGTGCCAGCAGCTTGAGACAGGTATCAGATACGCAGTATTTT. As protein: CASSLRQVSDTQYF. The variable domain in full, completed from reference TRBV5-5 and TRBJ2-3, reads DAGVTQSPTHLIKTRGQQVTLRCSPISGHKSVSWYQQVLGQGPQFIFQYYEKEERGRGNFPDRFSARQFPNYSSELNVNALLLGDSALYLCASSLRQVSDTQYFGPGTRLTVL.

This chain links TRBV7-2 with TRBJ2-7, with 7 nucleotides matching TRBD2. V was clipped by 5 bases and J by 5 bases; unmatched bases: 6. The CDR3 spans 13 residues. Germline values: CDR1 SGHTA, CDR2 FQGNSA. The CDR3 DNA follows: TGTGCCAGCAGCCGTCCGGGGGGTGACGAGCAGTACTTC. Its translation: CASSRPGGDEQYF.

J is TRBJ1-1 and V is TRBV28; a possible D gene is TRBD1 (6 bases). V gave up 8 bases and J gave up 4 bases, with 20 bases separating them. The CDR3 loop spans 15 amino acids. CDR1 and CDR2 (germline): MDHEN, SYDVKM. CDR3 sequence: CASPRSGGGGTEAFF. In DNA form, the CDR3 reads TGTGCCAGCCCTAGGTCGGGGGGCGGTGGCACTGAAGCTTTCTTT.

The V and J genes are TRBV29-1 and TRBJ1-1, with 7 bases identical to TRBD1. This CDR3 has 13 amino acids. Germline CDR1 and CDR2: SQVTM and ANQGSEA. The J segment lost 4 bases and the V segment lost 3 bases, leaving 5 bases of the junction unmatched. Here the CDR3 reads CSVDIQGRTEAFF. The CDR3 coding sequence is TGCAGCGTTGATATACAGGGGCGCACTGAAGCTTTCTTT. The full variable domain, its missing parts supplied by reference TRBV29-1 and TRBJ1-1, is SAVISQKPSRDICQRGTSLTIQCQVDSQVTMMFWYRQQPGQSLTLIATANQGSEATYESGFVIDKFPISRPNLTFSTLTVSNMSPEDSSIYLCSVDIQGRTEAFFGQGTRLTVV.

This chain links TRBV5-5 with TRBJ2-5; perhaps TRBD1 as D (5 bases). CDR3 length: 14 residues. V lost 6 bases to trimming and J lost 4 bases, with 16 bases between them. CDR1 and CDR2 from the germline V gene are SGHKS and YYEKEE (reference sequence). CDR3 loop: CASKLGHNIETQYF. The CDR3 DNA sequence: TGTGCCAGCAAGCTTGGACATAATATAGAGACCCAGTACTTC. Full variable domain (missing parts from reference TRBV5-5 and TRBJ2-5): DAGVTQSPTHLIKTRGQQVTLRCSPISGHKSVSWYQQVLGQGPQFIFQYYEKEERGRGNFPDRFSARQFPNYSSELNVNALLLGDSALYLCASKLGHNIETQYFGPGTRLLVL.

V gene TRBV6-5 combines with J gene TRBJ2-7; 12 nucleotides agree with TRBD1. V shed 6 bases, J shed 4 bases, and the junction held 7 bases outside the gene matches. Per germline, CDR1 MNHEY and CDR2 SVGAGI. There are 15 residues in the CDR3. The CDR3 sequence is CASSVGTGGRYEQYF. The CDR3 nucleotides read TGTGCCAGCAGCGTCGGGACAGGGGGCAGGTACGAGCAGTACTTC.

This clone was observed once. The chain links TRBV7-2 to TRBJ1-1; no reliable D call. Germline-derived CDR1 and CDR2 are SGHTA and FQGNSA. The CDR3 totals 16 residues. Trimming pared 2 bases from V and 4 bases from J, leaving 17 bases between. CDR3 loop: CASSLSSAGSATEAFF. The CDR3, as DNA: TGTGCCAGCAGCTTAAGTTCAGCCGGGTCGGCCACTGAAGCTTTCTTT.

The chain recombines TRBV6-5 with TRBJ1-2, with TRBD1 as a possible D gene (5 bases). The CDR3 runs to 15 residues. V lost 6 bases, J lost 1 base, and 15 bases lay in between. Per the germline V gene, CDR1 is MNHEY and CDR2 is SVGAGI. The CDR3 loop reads CASSPGRPYNYGYTF. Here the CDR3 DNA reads TGTGCCAGCAGCCCAGGGAGGCCCTATAACTATGGCTACACCTTC.

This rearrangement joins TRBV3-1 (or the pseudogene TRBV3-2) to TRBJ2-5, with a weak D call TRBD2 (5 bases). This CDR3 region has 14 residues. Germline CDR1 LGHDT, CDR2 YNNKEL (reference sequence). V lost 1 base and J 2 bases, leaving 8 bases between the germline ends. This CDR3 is CASSQGERQETQYF. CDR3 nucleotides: TGTGCCAGCAGCCAAGGGGAGCGGCAAGAGACCCAGTACTTC.

The DNA for the CDR3 is TGTGCCAGCAGCTTTAGCGGGAGATCGTACGAGCAGTACTTC. This translates into CASSFSGRSYEQYF. The chain recombines TRBV5-4 with TRBJ2-7; TRBD2 agrees at 9 bases. There are 14 residues in the CDR3. Germline values: CDR1 SGHNT, CDR2 YYREEE (reference sequence). Trimming cost V 2 bases and J 4 bases; bases outside gene matches: 4.

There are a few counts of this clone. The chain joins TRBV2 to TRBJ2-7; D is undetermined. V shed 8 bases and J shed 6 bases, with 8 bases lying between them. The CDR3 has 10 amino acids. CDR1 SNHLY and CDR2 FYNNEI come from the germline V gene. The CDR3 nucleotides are TGTGCCAGCGGTAGAACCGAGCAGTACTTC. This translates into CASGRTEQYF.

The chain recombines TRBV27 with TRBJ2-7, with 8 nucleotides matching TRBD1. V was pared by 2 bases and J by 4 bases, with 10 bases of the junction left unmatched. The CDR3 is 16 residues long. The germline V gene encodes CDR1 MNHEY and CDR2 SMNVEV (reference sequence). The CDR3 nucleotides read TGTGCCAGCAGTTTAAAAGGGCCAGGGGGCGCTTACGAGCAGTACTTC. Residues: CASSLKGPGGAYEQYF.

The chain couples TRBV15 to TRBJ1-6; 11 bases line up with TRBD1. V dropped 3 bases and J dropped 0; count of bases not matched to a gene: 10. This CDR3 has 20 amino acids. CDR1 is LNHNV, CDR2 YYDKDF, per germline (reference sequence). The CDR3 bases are TGTGCCACCAGCAGTTTATGGACAGGGGGCGCGGGCTCCTATAATTCACCCCTCCACTTT. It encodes CATSSLWTGGAGSYNSPLHF.

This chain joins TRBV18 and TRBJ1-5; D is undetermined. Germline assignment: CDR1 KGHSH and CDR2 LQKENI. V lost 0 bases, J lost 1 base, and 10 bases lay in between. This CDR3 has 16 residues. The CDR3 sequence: CASSPPGGGSNQPQHF. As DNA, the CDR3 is TGTGCCAGCTCACCACCAGGTGGAGGGAGCAATCAGCCCCAGCATTTT. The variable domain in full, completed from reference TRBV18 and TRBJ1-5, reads NAGVMQNPRHLVRRRGQEARLRCSPMKGHSHVYWYRQLPEEGLKFMVYLQKENIIDESGMPKERFSAEFPKEGPSILRIQQVVRGDSAAYFCASSPPGGGSNQPQHFGDGTRLSIL.

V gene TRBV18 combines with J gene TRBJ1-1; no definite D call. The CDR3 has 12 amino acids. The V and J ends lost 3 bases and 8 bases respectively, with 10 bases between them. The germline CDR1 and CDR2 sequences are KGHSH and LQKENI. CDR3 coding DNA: TGTGCCAGCTCACCCCTGGTAAGCGAAGCTTTCTTT. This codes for CASSPLVSEAFF.

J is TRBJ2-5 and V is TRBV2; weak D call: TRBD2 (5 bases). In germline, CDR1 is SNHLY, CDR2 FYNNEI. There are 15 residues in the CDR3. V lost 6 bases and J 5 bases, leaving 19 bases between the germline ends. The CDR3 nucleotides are TGTGCCAGCAGCGCTATAGGGAGATTCGGGGAGACCCAGTACTTC. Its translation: CASSAIGRFGETQYF.

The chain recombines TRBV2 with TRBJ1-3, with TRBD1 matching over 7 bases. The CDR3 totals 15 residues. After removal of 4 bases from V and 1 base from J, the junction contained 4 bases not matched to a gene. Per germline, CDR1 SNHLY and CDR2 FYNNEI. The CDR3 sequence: CASSVDRASGNTIYF. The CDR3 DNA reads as TGTGCCAGCAGTGTCGACAGGGCGTCTGGAAACACCATATATTTT.